This TCR beta chain originates from a study of shared clonotypes between healthy human individuals. The method was immunoSEQ multiplex PCR; TCRdb's version includes in-frame clones alone and lacks a portion of them. The data hold approximately 1.5 million clones, with approximately 98.5% observed a single time. Germline values: CDR1 SEHNR, CDR2 FQNEAQ (reference sequence). The length of the CDR3 is 13 residues. The ends were cut back, 1 base at V and 10 bases at J, with 11 bases in the middle. The receptor comes from a man younger than 40 in good health. The specimen was naive CD4+ T cells sorted from blood. Described subset: CD45RA+ positively selected. The genes are TRBV7-9 and TRBJ2-1; D may be TRBD2 (6 bases). As DNA, the CDR3 is TGTGCCAGCAGCTTAGGCCCGGACTACGAGCAGTTCTTC. Its protein is CASSLGPDYEQFF. Using reference TRBV7-9 and TRBJ2-1 for the parts outside the CDR3, the full variable domain is DTGVSQNPRHKITKRGQNVTFRCDPISEHNRLYWYRQTLGQGPEFLTYFQNEAQLEKSRLLSDRFSAERPKGSFSTLEIQRTEQGDSAMYLCASSLGPDYEQFFGPGTRLTVL.